This T cell receptor (beta chain) was sequenced during a study of T cells in Graves' hyperthyroidism and ophthalmopathy. J was trimmed by 2 bases and V by 2 bases; bases with no gene match: 7. From germline, CDR1 is SEHNR and CDR2 FQNEAQ (reference sequence). The CDR3 spans 16 residues. From RNA transcripts, TCR beta CDR3 regions were amplified. First-round RT-PCR of the TCR CDR3 relied on the HTBI primer set. Using its own MiXCR run on the multiplex PCR reads, TCRdb lists one record per CDR3 protein. The profile shows hundreds of thousands of distinct CDR3 sequences, about 17% of them singletons. The table lists this clonotype with a few counts.

This chain uses TRBV7-9 with TRBJ2-5; 8 positions match TRBD1. This clonotype was obtained from a woman between 45 and 60 years old with Graves' hyperthyroidism that later progressed to Graves' ophthalmopathy. The sample comprised blood. The CDR3 reads CASSLMVQGGQETQYF. Here the CDR3 DNA reads TGTGCCAGCAGCTTAATGGTACAGGGGGGACAAGAGACCCAGTACTTC.